This note documents a single TCR beta chain sequence. The V gene's germline CDR1 is GTSNPN and CDR2 SVGIG (reference sequence). Trimming left V 0 bases short and J 3 bases short, with 9 bases between. The CDR3 totals 14 residues. The entry originates in a study of T cell responses to AZD1222 COVID-19 vaccine. Only in-frame clones appear in the TCRdb table, and some are missing; sequencing was by immunoSEQ multiplex PCR. The table lists about 140,000 clones, 70% to 90% of them singletons. The clonotype originates from an adult in good health. This chain connects TRBV30 to TRBJ1-5; no firm D call. This specimen was peripheral blood, taken on day 0 of AZD1222 vaccination. CDR3 nucleotides: TGTGCCTGGAGTGTAACCGGGTCCAATCAGCCCCAGCATTTT. It encodes CAWSVTGSNQPQHF.